These 9 T cell receptor beta chains share one sample of origin, sequenced in a study of cytomegalovirus exposure and HLA in healthy donors. It was with 60 Vbeta and 13 Jbeta primers that the PCR ran. The protocol was immunoSEQ multiplex PCR, while the TCRdb copy is restricted to in-frame clones and leaves out a portion. The sample shows approximately 100,000 clones, 65% to 85% of them seen only once. The sequenced sample consisted of PBMCs. The receptors shown here come from a man younger than 35 in good health and CMV-seronegative.

The V call is TRBV7-8, the J call TRBJ1-2; D is possibly TRBD1 (6 bases). This CDR3 comprises 14 residues. Germline assignment: CDR1 SGHVS and CDR2 FQNEAQ. V lost 5 bases and J lost 5, with 15 bases in between. The CDR3 coding sequence is TGTGCCAGCAGCCTTATGGGGGACACTTATGGCTACACCTTC. Translation: CASSLMGDTYGYTF.

This clone was detected once. This chain joins TRBV11-2 and TRBJ2-7; D not certain. This CDR3 has 14 residues. The V gene lost 1 base and the J gene lost 1 base, with 8 bases spanning the gap. Per the germline V gene, CDR1 is SGHAT and CDR2 is FQNNGV. The CDR3 DNA reads as TGTGCCAGCAGCTTAGGATGGCAGTCCTACGAGCAGTACTTC. This gives the protein CASSLGWQSYEQYF.

This clone occurred a few times. The rearrangement links TRBV19 to TRBJ2-5, with D perhaps matching TRBD2 (6 bases). In germline, CDR1 is LNHDA, CDR2 SQIVND (reference sequence). The CDR3 is 12 residues long. CDR3 in DNA: TGTGCTTGCGGGGTGAGGGGAGAGACCCAGTACTTC. Protein sequence: CACGVRGETQYF.

The V gene is TRBV14, the J gene TRBJ2-1, with 8 bases that match TRBD2. Trimming took 0 bases from V and 4 from J; bases not matched to a gene: 2. The germline V gene has CDR1 SGHDN and CDR2 FVKESK. CDR3 size: 15 residues. This CDR3 reads CASSQDAGGYNEQFF. CDR3 DNA sequence: TGTGCCAGCAGCCAAGACGCGGGGGGATACAATGAGCAGTTCTTC. Variable domain in full (rest from reference TRBV14 and TRBJ2-1): EAGVTQFPSHSVIEKGQTVTLRCDPISGHDNLYWYRRVMGKEIKFLLHFVKESKQDESGMPNNRFLAERTGGTYSTLKVQPAELEDSGVYFCASSQDAGGYNEQFFGPGTRLTVL.

V and J are TRBV19 and TRBJ1-1, with no clear D. The germline V gene encodes CDR1 LNHDA and CDR2 SQIVND (reference sequence). This CDR3 contains 13 residues. V was cut by 0 bases and J by 4 bases, with 6 bases left in between. CDR3 sequence: CASSIDLGTEAFF. DNA of the CDR3: TGTGCCAGTAGTATAGATCTAGGCACTGAAGCTTTCTTT.

This clone was observed once. This chain uses TRBV5-1 with TRBJ2-7, with 11 nucleotides matching TRBD1. CDR1 SGHRS and CDR2 YFSETQ come from the germline V gene. J was trimmed by 5 bases and V by 0 bases; bases with no gene match: 4. The CDR3 loop spans 15 amino acids. CDR3 nucleotide sequence: TGCGCCAGCAGCTTGGAAGGACAGGGGGCGGACGAGCAGTACTTC. Translation gives CASSLEGQGADEQYF. Drawing the rest from reference TRBV5-1 and TRBJ2-7, the complete variable domain is KAGVTQTPRYLIKTRGQQVTLSCSPISGHRSVSWYQQTPGQGLQFLFEYFSETQRNKGNFPGRFSGRQFSNSRSEMNVSTLELGDSALYLCASSLEGQGADEQYFGPGTRLTVT.

The chain has TRBV4-2 and TRBJ2-1; D is unresolved. With 0 bases removed from V and 2 bases from J, the gap between germline ends came to 20 bases. Germline V CDR1 and CDR2: LGHNA, YNFKEQ. The length of the CDR3 is 19 residues. The CDR3 loop reads CASSQDDQGQASAYNEQFF. CDR3 coding DNA: TGTGCCAGCAGCCAAGATGATCAAGGCCAGGCTTCAGCCTACAATGAGCAGTTCTTC.

The chain joins TRBV18 to TRBJ1-5; 8 bases line up with TRBD1. V was pared by 3 bases and J by 5 bases, with 6 bases of the junction left unmatched. This CDR3 is built from 15 residues. Germline CDR1 KGHSH, CDR2 LQKENI. CDR3 bases: TGTGCCAGCTCACCGCAGGGGGCTTTCGATCAGCCCCAGCATTTT. This encodes CASSPQGAFDQPQHF.

The J gene is TRBJ1-1, the V gene TRBV4-3; D remains unclear. Germline CDR1 LGHNA, CDR2 YSLEER. This CDR3 spans 16 amino acids. Between the trimmed V and J ends, which lost 3 bases and 5 bases, there was a span of 19 bases. The CDR3 here is CASSQPTGLGLTEAFF. CDR3 in DNA: TGCGCCAGCAGCCAGCCTACGGGGTTAGGATTGACTGAAGCTTTCTTT.